This paragraph reports one TCR beta chain. Antigen specificity is unknown. TCRdb's copy holds only in-frame clones and misses some; the assay was immunoSEQ multiplex PCR. The sample contains just under 90,000 clones, less than 90% of which appear only once. The data were taken from a study of graft-versus-host responses after intestinal transplantation. Study summary: The study gave all recipients anti-thymocyte globulin induction, then tacrolimus and steroids for two to three years. General study findings and limits: Ileal or blood samples showed some GvH clones first, and such clones were also found in recipient marrow. Within allografts, high graft-versus-host to host-versus-graft clonal ratios were seen among patients with graft-donor T cell macrochimerism.

CDR1 and CDR2 (germline): MNHEY, SMNVEV (reference sequence). V dropped 6 bases and J dropped 2 bases, with 11 bases sitting between them. This CDR3 region has 13 residues. The source is a human donor who received an intestinal transplant. The chain joins TRBV27 to TRBJ2-7; the D gene is possibly TRBD1 (5 bases). The material sequenced was unstimulated CD8+ T cells sorted from spleen or lymph node cells, taken before intestinal transplant. CDR3 nucleotides: TGTGCCAGCAGCCAGGGTCCAGCCTACGAGCAGTACTTC. It encodes CASSQGPAYEQYF.